Listed here are 25 T cell receptor beta chains from one sample, sequenced in a study of blood T cell repertoires in COVID-19. Generated by immunoSEQ multiplex PCR, the TCRdb table keeps only in-frame clones and is missing some. Of about 49,000 clones detected, approximately 85% appear once; the ten largest clones hold 13% to 15%. What was sequenced was peripheral blood. The receptors were gathered from a human donor in a cohort sampled during active COVID-19.

J is TRBJ1-1 and V is TRBV6-5; 10 bases agree with TRBD1. CDR3 length: 14 amino acids. The junction had 6 bases not matched to a gene; V was cut back by 6 bases and J by 5 bases. CDR1 and CDR2 (germline): MNHEY, SVGAGI. CDR3 loop: CASRGGQGWTEAFF. In DNA, the CDR3 is TGTGCCAGCAGGGGGGGACAGGGGTGGACTGAAGCTTTCTTT.

CDR3 sequence: CSARPRTEAFF. For the CDR3, the DNA is TGCAGTGCTAGACCTAGGACTGAAGCTTTCTTT. This chain connects TRBV20-1 to TRBJ1-1; D is unclear. This CDR3 comprises 11 residues. The germline V gene encodes CDR1 DFQATT and CDR2 SNEGSKA (reference sequence). Trimming stripped 2 bases from V and 5 bases from J, with 6 bases between.

V usage is TRBV2 and J usage is TRBJ2-5; TRBD2 aligns across 15 bases. This CDR3 has 15 residues. Germline loops: CDR1 SNHLY, CDR2 FYNNEI. Trimming removed 6 bases from V and 9 bases from J; junction bases left unmatched: 8. CDR3 region: CASRPGLAGGTSQYF. In DNA form, the CDR3 reads TGTGCCAGCAGACCGGGACTAGCGGGAGGAACGTCCCAGTACTTC.

The genes are TRBV7-2 and TRBJ1-2; 9 nucleotides match TRBD1. CDR1 and CDR2 (germline): SGHTA, FQGNSA. This CDR3 is 13 amino acids long. Trimming cost V 5 bases and J 8 bases; bases outside gene matches: 6. In nucleotides, the CDR3 is TGTGCCAGCAGCACAGGGGGCGCGAGAGGCTACACCTTC. It specifies CASSTGGARGYTF.

The chain combines TRBV29-1 with TRBJ2-3; TRBD1 aligns across 7 bases. Germline V gene data show CDR1 as SQVTM and CDR2 as ANQGSEA. CDR3 length equals 13 residues. V lost 0 bases and J lost 8; bases outside the gene matches: 5. Written as DNA, the CDR3 is TGCAGCGTTGAAGAAGCGGCAGGGGGTACGCAGTATTTT. Translated, it gives CSVEEAAGGTQYF.

V and J are TRBV7-2 and TRBJ2-7; D is perhaps TRBD1 (5 bases). The CDR3 extends over 15 amino acids. The germline gives CDR1 SGHTA, CDR2 FQGNSA. With 1 base removed from V and 3 bases from J, the gap between germline ends came to 13 bases. CDR3 amino acids: CASSLGRQGYYEQYF. CDR3 in DNA: TGTGCCAGCAGCTTAGGTAGGCAGGGATACTACGAGCAGTACTTC.

This rearrangement joins TRBV3-1 (or the pseudogene TRBV3-2) to TRBJ1-2, with D maybe TRBD1 (6 bases). Germline values: CDR1 LGHDT, CDR2 YNNKEL (reference sequence). This CDR3 contains 13 residues. V was pared by 3 bases and J by 9 bases, with 14 bases between. The DNA for the CDR3 is TGTGCCAGCAGCCAGGACAGCCATACAAGCTACACCTTC. This gives the protein CASSQDSHTSYTF.

Concerning this clone: The same CDR3 also results from other DNA sequences found in this sample. The CDR3 sequence: CATSRDRGYEQYF. CDR3 DNA sequence: TGTGCCACCAGCAGAGATCGGGGGTACGAGCAGTACTTC. The chain carries TRBV15 and TRBJ2-7; perhaps TRBD2 as D (6 bases). CDR1 is LNHNV, CDR2 YYDKDF, per germline (reference sequence). This CDR3 has 13 residues. Trimming stripped 0 bases from V and 4 bases from J, with 7 bases between.

V usage is TRBV2 and J usage is TRBJ1-5, with 9 bases that match TRBD1. The length of the CDR3 is 15 residues. Germline lookup yields CDR1 SNHLY and CDR2 FYNNEI. The V gene end was trimmed by 6 bases and the J gene end by 5 bases; junction bases not matched to a gene: 8. CDR3 sequence (DNA): TGTGCCAGCAGACCCGGACAGGGGCAGTATCAGCCCCAGCATTTT. Residues: CASRPGQGQYQPQHF.

This chain connects TRBV7-2 to TRBJ1-5; no clear D gene. The CDR3 sequence is 14 residues long. Between the trimmed V and J ends, which lost 5 bases and 7 bases, there was a span of 15 bases. CDR1 is SGHTA, CDR2 FQGNSA, per germline. The DNA of the CDR3 is TGTGCCAGCAGCCCCGGGATCGGCTGGCAGCCCCAGCATTTT. Its translation: CASSPGIGWQPQHF.

The chain couples TRBV6-6 to TRBJ1-1; D remains ambiguous. This CDR3 is 13 amino acids long. CDR1 MNHNY and CDR2 SVGAGI come from the germline V gene (reference sequence). The V and J ends lost 2 bases and 5 bases respectively, with 9 bases between them. The CDR3, as DNA: TGTGCCAGCAGTTACGGGCTTAGAACTGAAGCTTTCTTT. It is translated as CASSYGLRTEAFF.

A few counts support this clone. The V call is TRBV19, the J call TRBJ1-1; 8 bases are shared with TRBD1. Per the germline V gene, CDR1 is LNHDA and CDR2 is SQIVND (reference sequence). Trimming removed 6 bases from V and 5 bases from J; junction bases left unmatched: 2. The CDR3 consists of 12 residues. CDR3 residues: CASRTGGTEAFF. The CDR3 bases are TGTGCCAGTAGAACAGGGGGGACTGAAGCTTTCTTT.

The chain is built from TRBV18 and TRBJ2-3, with D perhaps matching TRBD1 (6 bases). The germline CDR1 and CDR2 sequences are KGHSH and LQKENI. V was cut by 3 bases and J by 2 bases, with 15 bases left in between. CDR3 length: 16 residues. The chain's CDR3 is CASSPLGQLYTDTQYF. The DNA for the CDR3 is TGTGCCAGCTCACCTCTCGGACAGCTTTACACAGATACGCAGTATTTT.

This clone was found a few times. The rearrangement links TRBV28 to TRBJ2-1; tentative D call: TRBD2 (6 bases). Germline V lookup: CDR1 MDHEN, CDR2 SYDVKM. Trimming took 3 bases from V and 2 from J, leaving 8 bases between them. The CDR3 runs to 14 residues. CDR3 amino acids: CASSFSGTYNEQFF. The CDR3 nucleotides are TGTGCCAGCAGTTTTAGCGGAACCTACAATGAGCAGTTCTTC. Full variable domain (missing parts from reference TRBV28 and TRBJ2-1): DVKVTQSSRYLVKRTGEKVFLECVQDMDHENMFWYRQDPGLGLRLIYFSYDVKMKEKGDIPEGYSVSREKKERFSLILESASTNQTSMYLCASSFSGTYNEQFFGPGTRLTVL.

The chain recombines TRBV6-2 or TRBV6-3 with TRBJ2-7; 10 bases line up with TRBD1. This CDR3 is built from 16 residues. The V and J ends lost 2 bases and 4 bases, in that order; junction bases with no gene match: 8. In germline, CDR1 is MNHEY, CDR2 SVGEGT. The CDR3 DNA reads as TGTGCCAGCAGTTACCAAGACAGGGGGCGAAGGTACGAGCAGTACTTC. It translates to CASSYQDRGRRYEQYF.

The gene calls are TRBV28 and TRBJ2-3, with 9 bases identical to TRBD1. The CDR3 runs 14 residues. Looked up from germline, CDR1 is MDHEN and CDR2 is SYDVKM. V trimming: 3 bases; J trimming: 3 bases; junction bases outside the gene matches: 1. CDR3 in DNA: TGTGCCAGCAGTTTTGGACAGGGGACAGATACGCAGTATTTT. The encoded protein is CASSFGQGTDTQYF.

The chain is built from TRBV18 and TRBJ2-1; the match to TRBD2 covers 11 bases. The CDR3 contains 16 residues. V shed 4 bases, J shed 0 bases, and the junction held 2 bases outside the gene matches. From germline, CDR1 is KGHSH and CDR2 LQKENI. CDR3 nucleotides: TGTGCCAGCTCACAAACTAGCGGGAGCTCCTACAATGAGCAGTTCTTC. Protein sequence: CASSQTSGSSYNEQFF.

V usage is TRBV30 and J usage is TRBJ1-4; TRBD1 matches at 9 bases. V shed 0 bases and J 8 bases; nucleotides not matched to a gene: 4. The CDR3 has 14 amino acids. Germline CDR1 is GTSNPN and CDR2 is SVGIG (reference sequence). The CDR3 DNA is TGTGCCTGGAGTGTAGGGACAGGGTGGGAAAAACTGTTTTTT. Protein product: CAWSVGTGWEKLFF.

This chain links TRBV5-1 with TRBJ2-3; 8 bases map to TRBD2. Germline CDR1 SGHRS, CDR2 YFSETQ. With V trimmed by 0 bases and J by 2 bases, 5 bases remained unmatched. The CDR3 consists of 16 residues. The chain's CDR3 is CASSLGGGGTTDTQYF. In DNA form, the CDR3 reads TGCGCCAGCAGCTTGGGGGGCGGGGGGACCACAGATACGCAGTATTTT.

V gene TRBV18 combines with J gene TRBJ1-1; 12 bases are a match to TRBD1. Trimming took 5 bases from V and 6 from J; bases not matched to a gene: 7. Germline values: CDR1 KGHSH, CDR2 LQKENI. There are 15 residues in the CDR3. CDR3 protein: CASSTAGTGGSEAFF. CDR3 nucleotide sequence: TGTGCCAGCTCAACTGCCGGGACAGGGGGCTCTGAAGCTTTCTTT.

The chain employs TRBV5-1 and TRBJ1-4, with D unclear. CDR3 length: 14 amino acids. Trimming took off 2 bases at V and 0 bases at J, with 5 bases between the two ends. Germline V CDR1 and CDR2: SGHRS, YFSETQ. The CDR3 reads CASSFTATNEKLFF. The DNA of the CDR3 is TGCGCCAGCAGCTTTACAGCAACTAATGAAAAACTGTTTTTT.

The chain couples TRBV2 to TRBJ1-4; D remains unclear. Trimming cost V 6 bases and J 4 bases, with 18 bases left between them. The germline V gene has CDR1 SNHLY and CDR2 FYNNEI. The length of the CDR3 is 16 residues. The CDR3 region has the DNA TGTGCCAGCAGAGCCAGACAAGCCGCCTTTAATGAAAAACTGTTTTTT. It yields the protein CASRARQAAFNEKLFF. Full variable domain (missing parts from reference TRBV2 and TRBJ1-4): EPEVTQTPSHQVTQMGQEVILRCVPISNHLYFYWYRQILGQKVEFLVSFYNNEISEKSEIFDDQFSVERPDGSNFTLKIRSTKLEDSAMYFCASRARQAAFNEKLFFGSGTQLSVL.

V and J are TRBV18 and TRBJ2-7; possibly TRBD2 for D (6 bases). Germline V gives CDR1 KGHSH, CDR2 LQKENI. V lost 3 bases and J 5 bases, leaving 14 bases between the germline ends. CDR3 length: 14 residues. CDR3 loop: CASSPAGYLHEQYF. The CDR3 nucleotides are TGTGCCAGCTCACCGGCGGGGTACCTCCACGAGCAGTACTTC.

This chain links TRBV3-1 (or the pseudogene TRBV3-2) with TRBJ1-3, with no clear D. The CDR3 has 13 residues. Trimming pared 0 bases from V and 9 bases from J, leaving 9 bases between. Germline values: CDR1 LGHDT, CDR2 YNNKEL (reference sequence). The CDR3 region is CASSQEGGSTIYF. The CDR3 coding sequence is TGTGCCAGCAGCCAAGAAGGAGGGAGCACCATATATTTT.

This rearrangement joins TRBV6-1 to TRBJ2-2; 12 bases are shared with TRBD2. Germline assignment: CDR1 MNHNS and CDR2 SASEGT. The CDR3 is 17 amino acids. The J segment lost 6 bases and the V segment lost 2 bases, leaving 7 bases of the junction unmatched. DNA for the CDR3: TGTGCCAGCAGTGAAACCTCGACTAGCGGGAGCGCCGGGGAGCTGTTTTTT. Encoded protein: CASSETSTSGSAGELFF.